The 9 T cell receptor beta chains reported below all come from one sample, sequenced in a study of beta chain features in type 1 diabetes. Expressed TCRB transcripts were sequenced because the isolated RNA had all been reverse transcribed beforehand. The method was immunoSEQ multiplex PCR; TCRdb's version includes in-frame clones alone and lacks a portion of them. The data contain around 300,000 clones, around 7.8% of them singletons. The specimen sequenced was central memory CD4+ T cells from blood. These TCRs come from a young woman in good health.

This clone was observed a handful of times. The chain carries TRBV29-1 and TRBJ1-2; D unclear. The CDR3 is 13 amino acids. Germline V CDR1 and CDR2: SQVTM, ANQGSEA. Between the trimmed V and J ends, which lost 1 base and 4 bases, there was a span of 10 bases. The CDR3 region is CSVEGAQSYGYTF. The CDR3 nucleotides are TGCAGCGTTGAAGGGGCACAGTCCTATGGCTACACCTTC.

This clone was counted a few times. This chain links TRBV4-2 with TRBJ2-3; 7 bases map to TRBD1. The germline gives CDR1 LGHNA, CDR2 YNFKEQ. With V trimmed by 1 base and J by 0 bases, 13 bases remained unmatched. The CDR3 runs to 19 residues. The CDR3 coding sequence is TGTGCCAGCAGCCAAGGGGGACAGTGGAAATTCTCTAGCACAGATACGCAGTATTTT. Translating it yields CASSQGGQWKFSSTDTQYF.

This clone was found a few times. The CDR3 here is CASSSFSSGEQFF. The CDR3 nucleotides are TGTGCCAGCAGTTCATTCTCTAGCGGAGAGCAGTTCTTC. The rearrangement joins TRBV2 to TRBJ2-1; TRBD2 matches 7 bases. Losses at the gene ends were 5 bases for V and 10 bases for J; bases not matched to a gene: 8. The CDR3 loop spans 13 amino acids. The germline V gene encodes CDR1 SNHLY and CDR2 FYNNEI.

In its sample, this clone was seen many times. One end of the junction does not line up with germline, which may come from a read error. The chain recombines TRBV13 with TRBJ2-7, with D maybe TRBD1 (5 bases). Germline V lookup: CDR1 PRHDT, CDR2 FYEKMQ (reference sequence). CDR3 size: 12 residues. The CDR3 DNA reads TGTGCCAGCAGCATAGGACAAGCATGGCAGTACTTC. It yields the protein CASSIGQAWQYF.

Turning to this clone: Other DNA sequences within the sample encode an identical CDR3. V gene TRBV7-3 combines with J gene TRBJ2-1, with D possibly TRBD2 on 5 matching bases. CDR3 size: 12 residues. V was pared by 8 bases and J by 0 bases, with 5 bases between. The germline V gene has CDR1 SGHTA and CDR2 FQGTGA. The CDR3, as DNA: TGTGCCAGCGGGAGCTCCTACAATGAGCAGTTCTTC. Amino acid sequence: CASGSSYNEQFF.

In this sample, this clone turned up a few times. This chain uses TRBV7-2 with TRBJ2-7; possible D gene TRBD1, 5 bases. Per the germline V gene, CDR1 is SGHTA and CDR2 is FQGNSA. This CDR3 is 15 amino acids long. Trimming took off 3 bases at V and 2 bases at J, with 14 bases between the two ends. Here the CDR3 DNA reads TGTGCCAGCAGCTTGGAAAGGGGTTGGCCCTACGAGCAGTACTTC. Translated: CASSLERGWPYEQYF. Variable domain in full (rest from reference TRBV7-2 and TRBJ2-7): GAGVSQSPSNKVTEKGKDVELRCDPISGHTALYWYRQSLGQGLEFLIYFQGNSAPDKSGLPSDRFSAERTGGSVSTLTIQRTQQEDSAVYLCASSLERGWPYEQYFGPGTRLTVT.

This chain connects TRBV7-2 to TRBJ1-1; D not certain. The CDR3 totals 15 residues. Per germline, CDR1 SGHTA and CDR2 FQGNSA. Trimming took off 0 bases at V and 4 bases at J, with 12 bases between the two ends. CDR3 sequence: CASSLAEGAGTEAFF. The DNA for the CDR3 is TGTGCCAGCAGCTTAGCGGAGGGCGCGGGCACTGAAGCTTTCTTT.

This clone was counted only a few times. The chain combines TRBV29-1 with TRBJ1-1, with 7 bases that match TRBD1. The CDR3 extends over 13 amino acids. In germline, CDR1 is SQVTM, CDR2 ANQGSEA. V lost 6 bases to trimming and J lost 3 bases; unmatched junction nucleotides: 7. For the CDR3, the DNA is TGCAGCGTGATGACAGGGTGGGACACTGAAGCTTTCTTT. Translated: CSVMTGWDTEAFF.

The chain has TRBV7-9 and TRBJ2-5, with D unclear. Germline-derived CDR1 and CDR2 are SEHNR and FQNEAQ (reference sequence). V lost 1 base, J lost 0 bases, and 15 bases lay in between. The CDR3 has 17 amino acids. This chain's CDR3 is CASSLGVGSRYQETQYF. The CDR3 DNA sequence: TGTGCCAGCAGCTTAGGCGTGGGCAGCCGCTACCAAGAGACCCAGTACTTC. Full variable domain (outside the CDR3, taken from reference TRBV7-9 and TRBJ2-5): DTGVSQNPRHKITKRGQNVTFRCDPISEHNRLYWYRQTLGQGPEFLTYFQNEAQLEKSRLLSDRFSAERPKGSFSTLEIQRTEQGDSAMYLCASSLGVGSRYQETQYFGPGTRLLVL.